The 18 T cell receptor beta chains below come from one sample, sequenced in a study of Ad26.COV2.S vaccination and SARS-CoV-2 variants. Here immunoSEQ multiplex PCR was the method, and the copy in TCRdb shows in-frame clones only, minus some. This sample has around 300,000 clones; about 89% occur once, and the top ten carry around 4.5%. Treatment: around 19 received Ad26.COV2.S at low or high dose, single or two shots; roughly five received placebo; per-sample allocation not given. The investigators took samples on day 63 after the first vaccine or placebo injection. The sequencing used peripheral blood, collected in a trial of Ad26.COV2.S vaccine versus placebo. These receptors were collected from a person between 18 and 60 years old who received the Ad26.COV2.S COVID-19 vaccine or a placebo.

This chain connects TRBV24-1 to TRBJ2-1; D uncertain. V lost 3 bases to trimming and J lost 8 bases, with 10 bases between them. This CDR3 has 13 amino acids. From germline, CDR1 is KGHDR and CDR2 SFDVKD. CDR3 in DNA: TGTGCCACCAGTGATGCCCAGGAGCATGAGCAGTTCTTC. Translated, it gives CATSDAQEHEQFF.

V usage is TRBV28 and J usage is TRBJ2-7, with 10 bases aligning to TRBD2. V shed 1 base and J 4 bases; nucleotides not matched to a gene: 4. Germline V gene sequence: CDR1 MDHEN, CDR2 SYDVKM. The CDR3 covers 15 residues. The chain's CDR3 is CASSLSASGRYEQYF. The CDR3 nucleotides read TGTGCCAGCAGTTTATCGGCTAGCGGGAGATACGAGCAGTACTTC.

This clone has only one observation. The rearrangement joins TRBV6-4 to TRBJ2-2; no reliable D call. The CDR3 runs 14 residues. Trimming pared 6 bases from V and 7 bases from J, leaving 15 bases between. The germline gives CDR1 MRHNA, CDR2 SNTAGT. In DNA, the CDR3 is TGTGCCAGCAGCACCCACAGAGGTCTCGGGGAGCTGTTTTTT. This codes for CASSTHRGLGELFF.

The CDR3 nucleotides are TGTGCCAGCAGTTTATACGGACAGGGGACCTACAATGAGCAGTTCTTC. Translating it yields CASSLYGQGTYNEQFF. The V and J genes are TRBV27 and TRBJ2-1, with TRBD1 identical over 9 bases. V trimming: 1 base; J trimming: 2 bases; junction bases outside the gene matches: 3. This CDR3 has 16 residues. Germline CDR1 MNHEY, CDR2 SMNVEV (reference sequence).

The chain recombines TRBV15 with TRBJ2-3; 8 nucleotides match TRBD1. Germline V gives CDR1 LNHNV, CDR2 YYDKDF (reference sequence). The CDR3 has 17 residues. The ends lost 1 base at V and 4 bases at J; junction bases unmatched: 10. The CDR3 DNA follows: TGTGCCACCAGCAGAGCCCGGACAGGGTTCGGGTCAGATACGCAGTATTTT. The encoded protein is CATSRARTGFGSDTQYF.

The chain couples TRBV28 to TRBJ1-1, with D hard to call. The V gene's germline CDR1 is MDHEN and CDR2 SYDVKM. This CDR3 is 14 amino acids long. The ends were cut back, 5 bases at V and 1 base at J, with 11 bases in the middle. CDR3 amino acids: CASSRGWGNTEAFF. Here the CDR3 DNA reads TGTGCCAGCAGTCGAGGATGGGGGAACACTGAAGCTTTCTTT. The full variable domain, its missing parts supplied by reference TRBV28 and TRBJ1-1, is DVKVTQSSRYLVKRTGEKVFLECVQDMDHENMFWYRQDPGLGLRLIYFSYDVKMKEKGDIPEGYSVSREKKERFSLILESASTNQTSMYLCASSRGWGNTEAFFGQGTRLTVV.

The chain employs TRBV2 and TRBJ2-1; TRBD2 aligns across 13 bases. The CDR3 consists of 13 residues. The V and J ends lost 8 bases and 7 bases, in that order; junction bases with no gene match: 2. CDR1 is SNHLY and CDR2 is FYNNEI in the germline V gene. The chain's CDR3 is CASSLAGGNEQFF. CDR3 in DNA: TGTGCCAGCTCACTAGCGGGAGGGAATGAGCAGTTCTTC.

The chain has TRBV27 and TRBJ1-5; 7 positions agree with TRBD1. Germline lookup yields CDR1 MNHEY and CDR2 SMNVEV (reference sequence). The CDR3 consists of 15 residues. V lost 2 bases to trimming and J lost 3 bases; unmatched junction nucleotides: 4. CDR3 region: CASSLIQGDNQPQHF. CDR3 sequence (DNA): TGTGCCAGCAGTTTAATTCAGGGGGACAATCAGCCCCAGCATTTT.

The genes are TRBV7-8 and TRBJ1-1; D unclear. Germline loops: CDR1 SGHVS, CDR2 FQNEAQ. The CDR3 loop spans 14 amino acids. The V and J ends lost 4 bases and 1 base respectively, with 10 bases between them. The CDR3 coding sequence is TGTGCCAGCAGCTATACACCTACGAACACTGAAGCTTTCTTT. Encoded protein: CASSYTPTNTEAFF.

The rearrangement links TRBV7-2 to TRBJ2-3; 15 nucleotides align to TRBD2. Germline loops: CDR1 SGHTA, CDR2 FQGNSA. With V trimmed by 6 bases and J by 5 bases, 15 bases remained unmatched. The CDR3 has 19 residues. CDR3 DNA sequence: TGTGCCAGCAGGACCGGACTAGCGGGGGGGCCGCAGGATTTAGATACGCAGTATTTT. It is translated as CASRTGLAGGPQDLDTQYF.

This chain links TRBV2 with TRBJ1-2, with TRBD1 as a possible D gene (6 bases). The CDR3 is made up of 13 amino acids. Germline values: CDR1 SNHLY, CDR2 FYNNEI. Trimming pared 7 bases from V and 6 bases from J, leaving 15 bases between. This chain's CDR3 is CASTEGQLDGYTF. CDR3 in DNA: TGTGCCAGCACCGAAGGACAGTTGGATGGCTACACCTTC.

This clone was detected once. V is TRBV14 and J is TRBJ2-2; no firm D call. In germline, CDR1 is SGHDN, CDR2 FVKESK. V was pared by 4 bases and J by 4 bases, with 7 bases between. This CDR3 has 13 residues. The CDR3 reads CASSRSFTGELFF. The CDR3 DNA sequence: TGTGCCAGCAGCCGCAGTTTCACCGGGGAGCTGTTTTTT.

This rearrangement joins TRBV28 to TRBJ2-7, with 11 nucleotides matching TRBD2. The V segment lost 7 bases and the J segment 3 bases; nucleotides outside the gene matches: 8. The CDR3 consists of 15 residues. Germline V gene lookup returns CDR1 MDHEN and CDR2 SYDVKM. The CDR3 region has the DNA TGTGCCAGCACCATGAAGGGACTAGCGGACTACGAGCAGTACTTC. Protein sequence: CASTMKGLADYEQYF.

The chain carries TRBV29-1 and TRBJ2-2; no clear D gene. This CDR3 region has 13 residues. The V end lost 2 bases, the J end lost 6 bases, and 10 bases lay between the germline ends. CDR1 is SQVTM, CDR2 ANQGSEA, per germline. Written as DNA, the CDR3 is TGCAGCGTTGAATTTGGTTTTTCCGGGGAGCTGTTTTTT. Residues: CSVEFGFSGELFF.

This sequence joins TRBV20-1 and TRBJ2-5; tentatively, D is TRBD1 (6 bases). This CDR3 comprises 15 residues. Germline CDR1 is DFQATT and CDR2 is SNEGSKA (reference sequence). Trimming took 3 bases from V and 1 from J, leaving 15 bases between them. CDR3 coding DNA: TGCAGTGCTAGTAAGGCAGGGGCCTTCCAAGAGACCCAGTACTTC. Translated, it gives CSASKAGAFQETQYF.

DNA for the CDR3: TGTGCCAGCAGTTACTCGAGTCCAGACTCCTACGAGCAGTACTTC. Protein sequence: CASSYSSPDSYEQYF. This sequence joins TRBV6-5 and TRBJ2-7; D unresolved. The V and J ends lost 0 bases and 0 bases respectively, with 9 bases between them. The V gene's germline CDR1 is MNHEY and CDR2 SVGAGI. CDR3 length: 15 residues.

The V gene is TRBV18, the J gene TRBJ2-7, with a tentative D call TRBD2 (5 bases). Per the germline V gene, CDR1 is KGHSH and CDR2 is LQKENI. The CDR3 sequence is 15 residues long. Trimming pared 3 bases from V and 1 base from J, leaving 13 bases between. The CDR3 region has the DNA TGTGCCAGCTCACCTGAGGGTGGCAGGTCCTACGAGCAGTACTTC. Amino acids: CASSPEGGRSYEQYF.

This clone showed up just once. The chain links TRBV5-6 to TRBJ1-2, with TRBD1 matching over 11 bases. The CDR3 consists of 14 residues. CDR1 and CDR2 (germline): SGHDT, YYEEEE. J lost 7 bases, V lost 4 bases, and 6 bases had no gene match. The CDR3 nucleotides are TGTGCCAGCAGCCGGACAGGGGGCATCGGTGGCTACACCTTC. Its protein is CASSRTGGIGGYTF.